Sequencing of this TCR beta chain was carried out in a study of T cell responses to AZD1222 COVID-19 vaccine. Study results and limitations: Only 5 to 7 individuals given AZD1222 were seropositive at baseline. Sampling that yielded the repertoires occurred only after the peak T cell response.

The germline V gene encodes CDR1 MDHEN and CDR2 SYDVKM. V lost 10 bases to trimming and J lost 8 bases, with 10 bases between them. This CDR3 is built from 10 residues. Repertoires were generated with immunoSEQ multiplex PCR, while TCRdb's copy carries only in-frame clones and drops some. This sample has about 200,000 clones, with about 93% found just once. Notes on this clone: The antigen is unknown.

The TCR sequence derives from an adult in good health. V usage is TRBV28 and J usage is TRBJ2-3; D is undetermined. The source was peripheral blood, collected on day 0 of MenACWY control vaccination. For the CDR3, the DNA is TGTGCCACCACCCACGGTACGCAGTATTTT. Translation gives CATTHGTQYF.